The 7 T cell receptor beta chains listed next were all sequenced from one sample in a study of T-cell reconstitution after alpha-beta-depleted transplantation in children. Construction of the TCRbeta library involved unique molecular identifiers. MiXCR was run by TCRdb on the PCR reads, yielding one entry per CDR3 protein. The repertoire has 190,000 or so distinct CDR3 sequences, less than 8% of them found once; the top ten carry roughly 3%. Sequenced material: PBMCs from the stem cell graft donor, taken from the stem cell graft. All receptors derive from a human donor who donated a stem cell graft to a child with Wiskott-Aldrich syndrome.

This clonotype was detected ten times or more. The chain employs TRBV28 and TRBJ1-1; unclear D gene. V lost 10 bases, J lost 5 bases, and 14 bases lay in between. Germline CDR1 and CDR2: MDHEN and SYDVKM. The CDR3 length is 12 residues. The CDR3 protein is CATTRYWTEAFF. The CDR3 region has the DNA TGTGCCACCACGAGGTATTGGACTGAAGCTTTCTTT. Together with reference TRBV28 and TRBJ1-1, the CDR3 gives the full variable domain: DVKVTQSSRYLVKRTGEKVFLECVQDMDHENMFWYRQDPGLGLRLIYFSYDVKMKEKGDIPEGYSVSREKKERFSLILESASTNQTSMYLCATTRYWTEAFFGQGTRLTVV.

Many counts were recorded for this clonotype. The V call is TRBV5-1, the J call TRBJ2-1, with a weak D call TRBD1 (7 bases). From germline, CDR1 is SGHRS and CDR2 YFSETQ. The CDR3 sequence is 15 residues long. Deletions cut 5 bases from V and 7 bases from J, with 19 bases between. The DNA for the CDR3 is TGCGCCAGCAGTTGGCCCTCCAGGGGGGTTAATGAGCAGTTCTTC. Encoded protein: CASSWPSRGVNEQFF.

V is TRBV19 and J is TRBJ2-1; 7 bases align to TRBD2. Germline CDR1 reads LNHDA; CDR2 reads SQIVND (reference sequence). V lost 7 bases and J lost 3; bases outside the gene matches: 12. This CDR3 comprises 16 residues. The DNA for the CDR3 is TGTGCCAGTAAAAGCCCGGCTAGCGGCCGCTACAATGAGCAGTTCTTC. Translation: CASKSPASGRYNEQFF.

This clonotype was seen repeatedly, ten times or more. The chain is built from TRBV19 and TRBJ2-1; TRBD2 agrees at 8 bases. Looked up from germline, CDR1 is LNHDA and CDR2 is SQIVND (reference sequence). The CDR3 consists of 14 residues. V lost 6 bases to trimming and J lost 5 bases; unmatched junction nucleotides: 6. The CDR3 DNA is TGTGCCAGTAGGTTGAGCGGGGGACACAATGAGCAGTTCTTC. Residues: CASRLSGGHNEQFF.

The gene calls are TRBV30 and TRBJ1-5; D may be TRBD1 (5 bases). CDR1 GTSNPN and CDR2 SVGIG come from the germline V gene (reference sequence). CDR3 size: 16 residues. Between the trimmed V and J ends, which lost 0 bases and 6 bases, there was a span of 18 bases. CDR3 amino acids: CAWSVRGPDGGQPQHF. Here the CDR3 DNA reads TGTGCCTGGAGTGTACGGGGACCTGACGGAGGTCAGCCCCAGCATTTT.

In this sample, this clonotype turned up a few times. The rearrangement links TRBV29-1 to TRBJ2-3; D gene uncertain. CDR1 is SQVTM and CDR2 is ANQGSEA in the germline V gene. Trimming removed 2 bases at V and 1 base at J, with 7 bases between. The CDR3 has 13 amino acids. CDR3 in amino acids: CSVESSRTDTQYF. The CDR3 DNA reads TGCAGCGTTGAATCGTCTCGCACAGATACGCAGTATTTT.

For this clonotype: This may be a read error, as it is one base from a much larger clone. V is TRBV4-3 and J is TRBJ2-7; 11 bases are shared with TRBD1. CDR1 and CDR2 (germline): LGHNA, YSLEER. CDR3 length: 18 residues. This CDR3 is CATSQDLSAGTGGLEQYF. CDR3 DNA sequence: TGCGCCACCAGCCAAGATCTCAGCGCGGGGACAGGGGGTCTCGAGCAGTACTTC.